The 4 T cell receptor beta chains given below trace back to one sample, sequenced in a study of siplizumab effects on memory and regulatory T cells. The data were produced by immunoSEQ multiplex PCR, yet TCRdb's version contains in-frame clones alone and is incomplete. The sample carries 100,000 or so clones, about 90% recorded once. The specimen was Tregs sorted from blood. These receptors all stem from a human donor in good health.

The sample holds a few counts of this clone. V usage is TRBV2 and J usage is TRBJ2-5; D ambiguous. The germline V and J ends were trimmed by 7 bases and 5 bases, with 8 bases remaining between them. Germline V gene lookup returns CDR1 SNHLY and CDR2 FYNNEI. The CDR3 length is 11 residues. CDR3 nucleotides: TGTGCCAGCACCCCGATCGAGACCCAGTACTTC. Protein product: CASTPIETQYF.

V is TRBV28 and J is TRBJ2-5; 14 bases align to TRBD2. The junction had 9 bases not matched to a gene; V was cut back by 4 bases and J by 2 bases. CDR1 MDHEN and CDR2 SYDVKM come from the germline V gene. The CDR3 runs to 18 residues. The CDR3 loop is CASSSPGLAGVWQETQYF. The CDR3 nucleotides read TGTGCCAGCAGTTCACCGGGACTAGCGGGAGTATGGCAAGAGACCCAGTACTTC.

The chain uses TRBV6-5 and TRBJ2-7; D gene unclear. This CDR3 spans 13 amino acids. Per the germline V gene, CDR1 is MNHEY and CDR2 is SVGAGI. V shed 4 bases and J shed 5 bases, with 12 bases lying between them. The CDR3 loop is CASSSESFNEQYF. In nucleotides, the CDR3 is TGTGCCAGCAGTTCCGAAAGTTTCAACGAGCAGTACTTC.

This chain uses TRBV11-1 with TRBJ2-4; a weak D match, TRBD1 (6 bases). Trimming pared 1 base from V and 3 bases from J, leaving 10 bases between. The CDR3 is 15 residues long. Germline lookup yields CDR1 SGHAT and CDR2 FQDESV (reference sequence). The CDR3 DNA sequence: TGTGCCAGCAGCTTAGGCAGGACAGTCAAAAACATTCAGTACTTC. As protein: CASSLGRTVKNIQYF.